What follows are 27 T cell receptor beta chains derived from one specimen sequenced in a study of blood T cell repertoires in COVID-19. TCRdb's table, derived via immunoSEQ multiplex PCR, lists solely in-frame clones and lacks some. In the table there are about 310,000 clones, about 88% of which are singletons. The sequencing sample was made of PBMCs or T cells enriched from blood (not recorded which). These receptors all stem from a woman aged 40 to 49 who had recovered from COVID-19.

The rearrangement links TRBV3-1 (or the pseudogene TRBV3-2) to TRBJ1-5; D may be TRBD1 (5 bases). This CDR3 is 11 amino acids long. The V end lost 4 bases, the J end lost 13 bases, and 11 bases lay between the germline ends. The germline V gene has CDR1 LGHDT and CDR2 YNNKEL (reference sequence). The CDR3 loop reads CASSLGGAQHF. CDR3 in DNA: TGTGCCAGCAGCCTAGGTGGGGCTCAGCATTTT.

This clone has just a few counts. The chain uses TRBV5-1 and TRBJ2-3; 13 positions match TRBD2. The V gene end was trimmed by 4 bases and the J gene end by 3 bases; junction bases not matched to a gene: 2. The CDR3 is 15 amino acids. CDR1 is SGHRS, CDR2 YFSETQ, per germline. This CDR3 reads CASSELAGGTDTQYF. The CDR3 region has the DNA TGCGCCAGCAGCGAACTAGCGGGGGGGACAGATACGCAGTATTTT.

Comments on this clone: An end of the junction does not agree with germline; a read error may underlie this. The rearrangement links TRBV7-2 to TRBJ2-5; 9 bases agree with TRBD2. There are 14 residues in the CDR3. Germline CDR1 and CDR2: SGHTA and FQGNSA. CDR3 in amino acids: CASRLEAGGETQYF. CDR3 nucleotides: TGTGCCAGCAGGTTAGAAGCGGGAGGAGAGACCCAGTACTTC.

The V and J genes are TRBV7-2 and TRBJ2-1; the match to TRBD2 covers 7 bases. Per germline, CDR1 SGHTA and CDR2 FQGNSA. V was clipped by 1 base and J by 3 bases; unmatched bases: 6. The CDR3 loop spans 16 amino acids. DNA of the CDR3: TGTGCCAGCAGCTTAGTTTCGGGCGGGAGCTACAATGAGCAGTTCTTC. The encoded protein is CASSLVSGGSYNEQFF.

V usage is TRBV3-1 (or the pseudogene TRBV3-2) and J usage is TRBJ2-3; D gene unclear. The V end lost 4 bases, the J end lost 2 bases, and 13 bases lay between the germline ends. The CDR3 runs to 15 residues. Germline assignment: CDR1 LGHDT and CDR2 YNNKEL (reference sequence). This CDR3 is CASSRSRKATDTQYF. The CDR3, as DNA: TGTGCCAGCAGCCGTAGCCGTAAAGCCACAGATACGCAGTATTTT.

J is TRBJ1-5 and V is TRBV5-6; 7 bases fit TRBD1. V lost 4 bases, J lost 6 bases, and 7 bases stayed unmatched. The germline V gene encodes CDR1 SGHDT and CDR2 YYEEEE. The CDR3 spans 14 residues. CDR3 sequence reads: CASSRQGVGQPQHF. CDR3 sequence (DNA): TGTGCCAGCAGCCGACAGGGTGTGGGTCAGCCCCAGCATTTT.

The CDR3 reads CASSPRQQTTKIGNTIYF. CDR3 coding DNA: TGTGCCAGCTCACCGCGACAACAAACAACAAAAATCGGAAACACCATATATTTT. The chain couples TRBV18 to TRBJ1-3; D gene ambiguous. Germline loops: CDR1 KGHSH, CDR2 LQKENI. The V and J ends lost 3 bases and 4 bases respectively, with 22 bases between them. This CDR3 contains 18 residues. Drawing the rest from reference TRBV18 and TRBJ1-3, the complete variable domain is NAGVMQNPRHLVRRRGQEARLRCSPMKGHSHVYWYRQLPEEGLKFMVYLQKENIIDESGMPKERFSAEFPKEGPSILRIQQVVRGDSAAYFCASSPRQQTTKIGNTIYFGEGSWLTVV.

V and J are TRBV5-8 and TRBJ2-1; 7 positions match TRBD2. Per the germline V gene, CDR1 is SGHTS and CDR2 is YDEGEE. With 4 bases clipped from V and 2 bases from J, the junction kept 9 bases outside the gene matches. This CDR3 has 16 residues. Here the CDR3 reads CASSQAGLDTYNEQFF. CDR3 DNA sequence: TGTGCCAGCAGCCAGGCCGGACTAGATACCTACAATGAGCAGTTCTTC.

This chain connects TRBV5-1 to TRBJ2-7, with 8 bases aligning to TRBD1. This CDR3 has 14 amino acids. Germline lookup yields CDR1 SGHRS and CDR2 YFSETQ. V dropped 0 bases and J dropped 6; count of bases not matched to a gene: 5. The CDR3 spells CASSLADRVGEQYF. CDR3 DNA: TGCGCCAGCAGCTTGGCGGACAGGGTAGGCGAGCAGTACTTC.

The CDR3 loop is CASSVNRGVILDEQFF. CDR3 DNA sequence: TGTGCCAGCAGCGTCAACAGGGGTGTTATACTAGATGAGCAGTTCTTC. J is TRBJ2-1 and V is TRBV11-1; TRBD1 matches 7 bases. CDR1 is SGHAT, CDR2 FQDESV, per germline (reference sequence). The V and J ends lost 5 bases and 8 bases, in that order; junction bases with no gene match: 15. The CDR3 extends over 16 amino acids.

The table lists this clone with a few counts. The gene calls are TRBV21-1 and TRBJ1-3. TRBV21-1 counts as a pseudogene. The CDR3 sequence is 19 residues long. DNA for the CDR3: TGTGCCAGCAGCAAATCGATAAAGAGGGCCTCGGGGGTCGGAAACACCATATATTTT. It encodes CASSKSIKRASGVGNTIYF.

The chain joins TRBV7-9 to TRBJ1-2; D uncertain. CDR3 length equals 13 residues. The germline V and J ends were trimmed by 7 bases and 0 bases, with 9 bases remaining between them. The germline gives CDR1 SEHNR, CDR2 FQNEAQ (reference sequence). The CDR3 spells CASMGYTNYGYTF. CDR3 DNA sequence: TGTGCCAGCATGGGCTATACTAACTATGGCTACACCTTC.

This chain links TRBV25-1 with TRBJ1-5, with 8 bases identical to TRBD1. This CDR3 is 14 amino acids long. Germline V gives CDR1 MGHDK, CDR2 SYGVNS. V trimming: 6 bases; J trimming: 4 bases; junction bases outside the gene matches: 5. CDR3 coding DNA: TGTGCCAGCAGGTCGACAGGGGATAATCAGCCCCAGCATTTT. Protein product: CASRSTGDNQPQHF. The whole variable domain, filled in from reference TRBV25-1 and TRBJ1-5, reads EADIYQTPRYLVIGTGKKITLECSQTMGHDKMYWYQQDPGMELHLIHYSYGVNSTEKGDLSSESTVSRIRTEHFPLTLESARPSHTSQYLCASRSTGDNQPQHFGDGTRLSIL.

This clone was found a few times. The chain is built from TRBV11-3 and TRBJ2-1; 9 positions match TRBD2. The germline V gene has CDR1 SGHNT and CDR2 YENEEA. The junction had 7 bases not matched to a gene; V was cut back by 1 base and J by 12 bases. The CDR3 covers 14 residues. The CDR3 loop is CASSLVAAGGGQFF. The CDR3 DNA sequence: TGTGCCAGCAGCTTAGTGGCAGCGGGAGGTGGGCAGTTCTTC.

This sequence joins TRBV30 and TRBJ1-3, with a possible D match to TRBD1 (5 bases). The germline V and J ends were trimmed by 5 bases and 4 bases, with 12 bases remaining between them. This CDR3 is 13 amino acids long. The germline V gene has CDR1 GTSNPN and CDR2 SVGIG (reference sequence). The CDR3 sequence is CAWGAGGGNTIYF. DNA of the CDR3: TGTGCCTGGGGGGCGGGAGGAGGAAACACCATATATTTT.

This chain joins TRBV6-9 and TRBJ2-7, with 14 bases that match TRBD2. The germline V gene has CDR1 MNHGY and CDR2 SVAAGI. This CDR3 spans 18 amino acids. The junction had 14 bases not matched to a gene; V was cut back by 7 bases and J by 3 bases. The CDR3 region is CASNSLPGLAGVFYEQYF. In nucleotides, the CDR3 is TGTGCCAGCAATTCTCTGCCGGGACTAGCGGGAGTCTTCTACGAGCAGTACTTC.

CDR3 bases: TGTGCCAGCAGTGCCAACGGGGACTATGGCTACACCTTC. Protein: CASSANGDYGYTF. The rearrangement links TRBV6-4 to TRBJ1-2, with D hard to call. The CDR3 contains 13 residues. V dropped 4 bases and J dropped 3 bases, with 9 bases sitting between them. The V gene's germline CDR1 is MRHNA and CDR2 SNTAGT.

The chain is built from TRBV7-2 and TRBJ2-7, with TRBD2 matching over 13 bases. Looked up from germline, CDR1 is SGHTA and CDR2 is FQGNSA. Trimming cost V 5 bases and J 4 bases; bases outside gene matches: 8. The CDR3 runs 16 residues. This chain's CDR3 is CASSGRTSGRWYEQYF. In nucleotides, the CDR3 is TGTGCCAGCAGCGGACGGACTAGCGGGAGATGGTACGAGCAGTACTTC.

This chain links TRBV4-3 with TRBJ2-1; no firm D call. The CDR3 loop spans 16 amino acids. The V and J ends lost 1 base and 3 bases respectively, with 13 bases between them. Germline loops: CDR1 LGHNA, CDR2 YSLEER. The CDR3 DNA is TGCGCCAGCAGCCAAGGTTTCGGAGCCCACTACAATGAGCAGTTCTTC. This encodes CASSQGFGAHYNEQFF.

The CDR3 is CASSFHQGTGNQPQHF. DNA for the CDR3: TGTGCCAGCAGCTTCCATCAGGGGACGGGCAATCAGCCCCAGCATTTT. The chain combines TRBV7-8 with TRBJ1-5, with D maybe TRBD1 (6 bases). Trimming took off 3 bases at V and 2 bases at J, with 14 bases between the two ends. Germline V lookup: CDR1 SGHVS, CDR2 FQNEAQ. This CDR3 contains 16 residues. The full variable domain, in which reference TRBV7-8 and TRBJ1-5 provide the parts outside the CDR3, is GAGVSQSPRYKVAKRGQDVALRCDPISGHVSLFWYQQALGQGPEFLTYFQNEAQLDKSGLPSDRFFAERPEGSVSTLKIQRTQQEDSAVYLCASSFHQGTGNQPQHFGDGTRLSIL.

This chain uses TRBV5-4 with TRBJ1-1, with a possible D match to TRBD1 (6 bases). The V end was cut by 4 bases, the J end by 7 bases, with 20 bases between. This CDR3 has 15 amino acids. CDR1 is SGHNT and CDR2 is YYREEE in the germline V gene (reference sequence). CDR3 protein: CASSLSGTSTGEAFF. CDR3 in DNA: TGTGCCAGCAGCCTGAGTGGGACATCCACCGGTGAAGCTTTCTTT. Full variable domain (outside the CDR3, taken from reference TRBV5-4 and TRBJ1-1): ETGVTQSPTHLIKTRGQQVTLRCSSQSGHNTVSWYQQALGQGPQFIFQYYREEENGRGNFPPRFSGLQFPNYSSELNVNALELDDSALYLCASSLSGTSTGEAFFGQGTRLTVV.

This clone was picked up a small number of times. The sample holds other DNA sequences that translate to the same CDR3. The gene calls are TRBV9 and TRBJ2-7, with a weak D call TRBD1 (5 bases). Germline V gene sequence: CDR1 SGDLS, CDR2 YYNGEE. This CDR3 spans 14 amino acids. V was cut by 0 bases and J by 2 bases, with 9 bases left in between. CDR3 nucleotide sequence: TGTGCCAGCAGCGTAGGGCAGGGTCCCTACGAGCAGTACTTC. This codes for CASSVGQGPYEQYF.

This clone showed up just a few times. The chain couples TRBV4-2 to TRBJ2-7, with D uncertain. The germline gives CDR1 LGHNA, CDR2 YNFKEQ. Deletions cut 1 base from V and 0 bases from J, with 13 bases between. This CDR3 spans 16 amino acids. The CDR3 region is CASSQGSAPFSYEQYF. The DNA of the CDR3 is TGTGCCAGCAGCCAAGGATCTGCGCCTTTCTCCTACGAGCAGTACTTC.

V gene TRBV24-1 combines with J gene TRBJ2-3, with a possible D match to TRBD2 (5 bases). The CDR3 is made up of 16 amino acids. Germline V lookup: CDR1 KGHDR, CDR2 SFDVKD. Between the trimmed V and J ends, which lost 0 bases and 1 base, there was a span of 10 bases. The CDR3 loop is CATSDLEGWGTDTQYF. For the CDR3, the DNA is TGTGCCACCAGTGATTTGGAGGGATGGGGCACAGATACGCAGTATTTT.

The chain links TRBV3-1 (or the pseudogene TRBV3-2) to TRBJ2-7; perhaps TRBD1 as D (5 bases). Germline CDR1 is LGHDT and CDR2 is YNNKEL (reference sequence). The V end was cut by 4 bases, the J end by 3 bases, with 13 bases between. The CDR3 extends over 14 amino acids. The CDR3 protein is CASSPQGIGYEQYF. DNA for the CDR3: TGTGCCAGCAGCCCGCAGGGTATTGGCTACGAGCAGTACTTC.

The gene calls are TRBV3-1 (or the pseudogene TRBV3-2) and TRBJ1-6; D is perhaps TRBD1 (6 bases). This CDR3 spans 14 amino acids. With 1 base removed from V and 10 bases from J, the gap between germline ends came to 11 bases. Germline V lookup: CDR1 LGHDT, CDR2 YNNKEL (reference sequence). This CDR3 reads CASSQGGRGSPLHF. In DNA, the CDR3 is TGTGCCAGCAGCCAAGGAGGAAGGGGGTCACCCCTCCACTTT.

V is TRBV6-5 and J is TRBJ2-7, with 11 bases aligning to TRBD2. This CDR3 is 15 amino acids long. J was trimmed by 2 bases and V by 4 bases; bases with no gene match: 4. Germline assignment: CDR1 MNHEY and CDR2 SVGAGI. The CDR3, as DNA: TGTGCCAGCAGTTCAAGACTAGCGGGGCCCTACGAGCAGTACTTC. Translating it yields CASSSRLAGPYEQYF.